The rows below give T cell receptor beta chains drawn from one sample of a study of CXCR3-negative and CXCR3-positive naive CD8 T cells. TCRdb re-called the 5' RACE reads and gives one entry per CDR3 protein, without DNA. This sample's table reports over 50,000 distinct CDR3 sequences. Sequenced sample: naive CXCR3+ CD8+ T cells from blood. The source of these receptors is a human donor in good health. Some clones in this sample may be carry-over from other donors' samples. CDR3s include the opening cysteine and the closing phenylalanine or tryptophan.

J gene: TRBJ2-3; V gene: TRBV10-3; CDR3 protein: CAAQNTSSGEDTQYF
J gene: TRBJ1-4; V gene: TRBV10-3; CDR3 protein: CAISPGAATNEKLFF
J gene: TRBJ1-2; V gene: TRBV20-1; CDR3 protein: CSARDTREDSYGYTF
J gene: TRBJ2-1; V gene: TRBV29-1; CDR3 protein: CSVDGNRNYNEQFF
J gene: TRBJ2-7; V gene: TRBV6-6; CDR3 protein: CASSYSIRGYEQYF
J gene: TRBJ1-1; V gene: TRBV28; CDR3 protein: CASKVGQYTEAFF
J gene: TRBJ2-7; V gene: TRBV27; CDR3 protein: CASSLKGDGFYEQYF
J gene: TRBJ2-3; V gene: TRBV6-2/TRBV6-3; CDR3 protein: CASSSRPEVIKESDTQYF
J gene: TRBJ2-3; V gene: TRBV12-3/TRBV12-4; CDR3 protein: CASNLGGASTDTQYF
J gene: TRBJ1-1; V gene: TRBV12-3/TRBV12-4; CDR3 protein: CASSLTAEAFF
J gene: TRBJ2-7; V gene: TRBV3-1; CDR3 protein: CASSHQARAGDEQYF
J gene: TRBJ2-7; V gene: TRBV7-2; CDR3 protein: CASSFGMEQYF
J gene: TRBJ2-7; V gene: TRBV4-3; CDR3 protein: CASSQDRWGAGEQYF